The 13 T cell receptor beta chains given below trace back to one sample, sequenced in a study of blood T cell repertoires in COVID-19. The table came from immunoSEQ multiplex PCR; TCRdb's copy has only in-frame clones and leaves some out. This table has over 120,000 clones, more than 75% appearing once. The sequenced sample was PBMCs or T cells enriched from blood (not recorded which). These receptors all stem from a woman in her forties or fifties who had recovered from COVID-19.

This clone was counted at least ten times. Other DNA sequences in the sample encode the same CDR3. The CDR3 region has the DNA TGTGCCAGCAGTTACTCCAGGGGGCTTAACTATGGCTACACCTTC. Amino acids: CASSYSRGLNYGYTF. The V call is TRBV6-5, the J call TRBJ1-2; 8 bases are shared with TRBD1. Germline CDR1 is MNHEY and CDR2 is SVGAGI. This CDR3 has 15 amino acids. The trim removed 0 bases at V and 1 base at J, leaving 1 base unmatched.

This clone has a single count. This sequence joins TRBV24-1 and TRBJ2-2; 7 nucleotides align to TRBD1. Per the germline V gene, CDR1 is KGHDR and CDR2 is SFDVKD. With 5 bases clipped from V and 3 bases from J, the junction kept 5 bases outside the gene matches. The CDR3 sequence is 15 residues long. The CDR3 bases are TGTGCCACCAGTGCGTGGCAGGGGGACACCGGGGAGCTGTTTTTT. Amino acids: CATSAWQGDTGELFF.

The rearrangement uses TRBV7-2 and TRBJ1-4; 8 nucleotides agree with TRBD1. The V gene end was trimmed by 1 base and the J gene end by 8 bases; junction bases not matched to a gene: 9. The CDR3 is 16 residues long. In germline, CDR1 is SGHTA, CDR2 FQGNSA. The CDR3 region is CASSLVAGGSGEKLFF. The CDR3 DNA sequence: TGTGCCAGCAGCTTAGTGGCAGGGGGCTCGGGAGAAAAACTGTTTTTT.

This sequence joins TRBV7-2 and TRBJ1-1, with 7 positions matching TRBD1. The germline gives CDR1 SGHTA, CDR2 FQGNSA. V dropped 1 base and J dropped 5; count of bases not matched to a gene: 4. This CDR3 has 14 amino acids. CDR3: CASSLGVRGTEAFF. The CDR3 DNA follows: TGTGCCAGCAGCTTAGGTGTCAGGGGGACTGAAGCTTTCTTT.

V usage is TRBV4-1 and J usage is TRBJ1-1, with D uncertain. CDR3 length: 14 residues. The V and J ends lost 4 bases and 1 base respectively, with 10 bases between them. Germline V gives CDR1 MGHRA, CDR2 YSYEKL. The CDR3 DNA sequence: TGCGCCAGCAGCCTCATTAGACAGAACACTGAAGCTTTCTTT. Protein sequence: CASSLIRQNTEAFF.

The gene calls are TRBV5-1 and TRBJ1-2, with 10 positions matching TRBD1. There are 16 residues in the CDR3. V was clipped by 4 bases and J by 7 bases; unmatched bases: 13. Germline V gives CDR1 SGHRS, CDR2 YFSETQ. The CDR3 region has the DNA TGCGCCAGCAGCCCCGGACAGGGGGTTAATCAAGGTGGCTACACCTTC. Encoded protein: CASSPGQGVNQGGYTF.

This chain uses TRBV11-2 with TRBJ2-5; 7 positions agree with TRBD2. The germline CDR1 and CDR2 sequences are SGHAT and FQNNGV. V gave up 5 bases and J gave up 4 bases; unmatched junction bases: 7. The CDR3 length is 14 residues. The CDR3 is CASSTRTRGETQYF. The CDR3 nucleotides are TGTGCCAGCAGCACCCGGACTAGGGGAGAGACCCAGTACTTC.

This clone has more than one count but fewer than ten. This rearrangement joins TRBV14 to TRBJ1-1; D possibly corresponds to TRBD1 (5 bases). The CDR3 sequence is 15 residues long. In germline, CDR1 is SGHDN, CDR2 FVKESK. V was clipped by 2 bases and J by 7 bases, with 17 bases between them. CDR3 bases: TGTGCCAGCAGCCAATTCTCAGGGAGGGCGGTTGAAGCTTTCTTT. Protein product: CASSQFSGRAVEAFF.

The chain carries TRBV28 and TRBJ2-7; 11 bases are a match to TRBD2. The germline V gene encodes CDR1 MDHEN and CDR2 SYDVKM. This CDR3 is 17 amino acids long. Losses at the gene ends were 10 bases for V and 0 bases for J; bases not matched to a gene: 14. In nucleotides, the CDR3 is TGTGCCACCGAGGGTAGCGGGGGGGCGTCTCCCTCCTACGAGCAGTACTTC. Protein sequence: CATEGSGGASPSYEQYF.

This chain joins TRBV30 and TRBJ2-7; 9 nucleotides align to TRBD1. CDR3 size: 17 residues. The germline V gene has CDR1 GTSNPN and CDR2 SVGIG (reference sequence). The J segment lost 7 bases and the V segment lost 0 bases, leaving 16 bases of the junction unmatched. In nucleotides, the CDR3 is TGTGCCTGGAGTGTAAGGGTAACAGGGGGCGCTAGGGGTGAGCAGTACTTC. Translation: CAWSVRVTGGARGEQYF.

The chain is built from TRBV11-2 and TRBJ2-1, with TRBD2 matching 7 bases. CDR3 length: 17 amino acids. Germline V gives CDR1 SGHAT, CDR2 FQNNGV. V lost 5 bases, J lost 1 base, and 11 bases stayed unmatched. The CDR3 nucleotides are TGTGCCAGCAGCCTAAGGGATGGTAGCGGGTCCTACAATGAGCAGTTCTTC. Translated, it gives CASSLRDGSGSYNEQFF.

The rearrangement links TRBV6-1 to TRBJ2-7; the D is unclear. CDR3 length equals 17 residues. V gave up 0 bases and J gave up 2 bases, with 17 bases separating them. Germline V gene sequence: CDR1 MNHNS, CDR2 SASEGT. Here the CDR3 DNA reads TGTGCCAGCAGTGAAGCTGTGTGGTCCAGAATTACCTACGAGCAGTACGTC. Amino acids: CASSEAVWSRITYEQYV.

The chain recombines TRBV29-1 with TRBJ2-7, with a tentative D call TRBD1 (5 bases). Germline V gene lookup returns CDR1 SQVTM and CDR2 ANQGSEA. The ends were cut back, 1 base at V and 5 bases at J, with 12 bases in the middle. CDR3 size: 13 residues. CDR3 DNA: TGCAGCGTTGAAGTGGGGCAGGGCCACGAGCAGTACTTC. This codes for CSVEVGQGHEQYF.